The 5 T cell receptor beta chains below were found in one sample sequenced in a study of neurological immune-mediated disorders. TCRdb passed the 5' RACE reads through MiXCR, listing each CDR3 protein once. The data hold 50,000 to 55,000 distinct CDR3 sequences, with 10% observed a single time. The specimen sequenced was PBMCs. These receptors originate from a man between 65 and 80 years old with HTLV-1-associated myelopathy (HAM/TSP).

The J gene is TRBJ2-7, the V gene TRBV5-6, with D perhaps TRBD2 (6 bases). CDR1 and CDR2 from the germline V gene are SGHDT and YYEEEE. The CDR3 spans 15 residues. Trimming pared 0 bases from V and 7 bases from J, leaving 17 bases between. The CDR3 bases are TGTGCCAGCAGCTTGGTTAGCGGTCGTACATCGGAGCAGTACTTC. It encodes CASSLVSGRTSEQYF. Variable domain in full (rest from reference TRBV5-6 and TRBJ2-7): DAGVTQSPTHLIKTRGQQVTLRCSPKSGHDTVSWYQQALGQGPQFIFQYYEEEERQRGNFPDRFSGHQFPNYSSELNVNALLLGDSALYLCASSLVSGRTSEQYFGPGTRLTVT.

This clonotype was counted at least ten times. V is TRBV6-2 or TRBV6-3 and J is TRBJ2-1, with D maybe TRBD2 (7 bases). The V gene lost 6 bases and the J gene lost 2 bases, with 17 bases spanning the gap. The CDR3 is made up of 16 amino acids. CDR1 MNHEY and CDR2 SVGEGT come from the germline V gene. The CDR3 loop is CASRGRGGPPYNEQFF. DNA of the CDR3: TGTGCCAGCAGAGGCAGGGGAGGGCCTCCCTACAATGAGCAGTTCTTC.

This clonotype showed up many times. The CDR3 DNA follows: TGTGCCAGCAGCCGGACTCGGGGCTACGAGCAGTACTTC. Residues: CASSRTRGYEQYF. The genes are TRBV28 and TRBJ2-7; maybe TRBD2 (5 bases). Germline-derived CDR1 and CDR2 are MDHEN and SYDVKM. The V end was cut by 6 bases, the J end by 3 bases, with 12 bases between. There are 13 residues in the CDR3.

This clonotype was counted many times. The gene calls are TRBV20-1 and TRBJ1-6, with a tentative D call TRBD1 (6 bases). This CDR3 has 13 residues. Looked up from germline, CDR1 is DFQATT and CDR2 is SNEGSKA (reference sequence). Trimming removed 6 bases from V and 7 bases from J, with 13 bases in between. CDR3 sequence (DNA): TGCAGTGCCGAAGGGACACCGAATTCACCCCTCCACTTT. Translation: CSAEGTPNSPLHF.

This clonotype was detected ten times or more. The rearrangement uses TRBV6-6 and TRBJ1-5, with D unresolved. CDR3 size: 13 residues. Germline CDR1 is MNHNY and CDR2 is SVGAGI (reference sequence). V shed 2 bases and J shed 4 bases, with 6 bases lying between them. The CDR3 DNA is TGTGCCAGCAGTTACGGCGGGAATCAGCCCCAGCATTTT. It encodes CASSYGGNQPQHF.